Reported below is one TCR delta chain. These data come from a study of gamma-delta T cells after stem cell transplantation. TCRdb fed the RT-PCR reads to CATT. The table lists 1,300 or so delta-chain clones, approximately 1.9% of them singletons, with approximately 20% in the top ten. Per the germline V gene, CDR1 is GEAIGNYY and CDR2 is EKD. The CDR3 loop spans 17 amino acids. Trimming took 2 bases from V and 8 from J; bases not matched to a gene: 13. The chain joins TRDV2 to TRDJ1, with 13 positions matching TRDD3. The receptor was isolated from a human donor. It is not recorded whose cells these are; they may come from a transplant donor. The sample consisted of gamma-delta T cells. The CDR3 nucleotides read TGTGCCTGTGACAATATACTGGGGGATACGGAACCGTTGAAACTCATCTTT. Amino acid sequence: CACDNILGDTEPLKLIF.